The 3 T cell receptor beta chains reported below all come from one sample, sequenced in a study of blood T cell repertoires in COVID-19. Libraries were prepared by immunoSEQ multiplex PCR; TCRdb keeps only in-frame clonotypes and omits some of them. The sample yields 55,000 to 75,000 clones, around 84% seen once. The sequenced sample consisted of peripheral blood. Receptors originate from a human donor with active COVID-19. The donor label of this sample is uncertain.

The J gene is TRBJ1-5, the V gene TRBV15, with D perhaps TRBD1 (6 bases). The CDR3 is 15 residues long. CDR1 is LNHNV, CDR2 YYDKDF, per germline (reference sequence). V lost 7 bases to trimming and J lost 7 bases, with 20 bases between them. The CDR3 spells CATTRDTSGGQPQHF. The CDR3 bases are TGTGCCACCACCCGGGACACAAGCGGTGGACAGCCCCAGCATTTT.

The chain combines TRBV19 with TRBJ2-5, with TRBD1 identical over 9 bases. Germline assignment: CDR1 LNHDA and CDR2 SQIVND (reference sequence). The CDR3 spans 16 residues. Trimming cost V 3 bases and J 4 bases; bases outside gene matches: 9. The CDR3 region is CASSIGGQGLGETQYF. In DNA form, the CDR3 reads TGTGCCAGTAGTATTGGAGGACAGGGGTTAGGAGAGACCCAGTACTTC.

This chain connects TRBV5-6 to TRBJ2-1; 12 nucleotides line up with TRBD2. The V gene end was trimmed by 1 base and the J gene end by 1 base; junction bases not matched to a gene: 9. The CDR3 is 19 residues long. Per the germline V gene, CDR1 is SGHDT and CDR2 is YYEEEE. CDR3 loop: CASSLRSLAGGSSYNEQFF. CDR3 nucleotide sequence: TGTGCCAGCAGCTTGAGGTCTCTAGCGGGGGGGTCGTCCTACAATGAGCAGTTCTTC.